What follows are 20 T cell receptor beta chains derived from one specimen sequenced in a study of regulatory T cells in long-lasting Graves disease listed by TCRdb under 2021. The time point label, as the study defines it: newly diagnosed GD, antithyroid drugs for less than 3 months. RNA was extracted from PBMCs in TRIzol for both TCR sequencing and RNA sequencing. The library was generated by multiplex PCR. The listed sequencing device is Illumina HiSeq 4000. To build TCR beta libraries, CDR3 regions were amplified by Arm-PCR using iRepertoire HTBI primers. The public sequencing data were trimmed at Q25 with fastp and processed into clonotypes with MiXCR by TCRdb, which kept only in-frame beta chains. Merged by CDR3 protein, the rows form single entries marked with the most common genes and DNA. The sample profile shows 400,000 to 550,000 distinct CDR3 sequences; less than 20% of them were found once. Jointly, the top ten make up approximately 11% of the sample.

These same data were also listed under a study on T cells in Graves' hyperthyroidism and ophthalmopathy.

Material: peripheral blood mononuclear cells (PBMCs), obtained at new diagnosis, from a patient treated with antithyroid drugs. Receptors originate from a woman in her 30s with Graves disease. Donor details come from another sample of the same person, matched by shared clones.

This clonotype was observed many times. The chain recombines TRBV28 with TRBJ2-7; D is ambiguous. The V end was cut by 3 bases, the J end by 5 bases, with 8 bases between. Germline assignment: CDR1 MDHEN and CDR2 SYDVKM. The CDR3 contains 12 residues. DNA for the CDR3: TGTGCCAGCAGTTTGCTGGGGAACGAGCAGTACTTC. It codes for CASSLLGNEQYF.

This clonotype was detected ten times or more. The rearrangement links TRBV6-5 to TRBJ2-1; tentatively, D is TRBD1 (5 bases). The length of the CDR3 is 14 residues. Trimming took off 0 bases at V and 16 bases at J, with 19 bases between the two ends. The germline V gene has CDR1 MNHEY and CDR2 SVGAGI. The CDR3 protein is CASSYSSRGQQPFF. In DNA, the CDR3 is TGTGCCAGCAGTTACTCGAGTAGGGGCCAACAGCCTTTCTTC.

This clonotype was seen at least ten times. The chain has TRBV7-4 and TRBJ2-7; D unclear. Per the germline V gene, CDR1 is SGHVT and CDR2 is SQSDAQ. The CDR3 covers 12 residues. The ends were cut back, 5 bases at V and 4 bases at J, with 9 bases in the middle. The CDR3 nucleotides are TGTGCCAGCAGCCGAAAGCCTTACGAGCAGTACTTC. Its protein is CASSRKPYEQYF.

This clonotype was observed a few times. V and J are TRBV19 and TRBJ2-5; TRBD2 aligns across 7 bases. The V gene's germline CDR1 is LNHDA and CDR2 SQIVND (reference sequence). The CDR3 is 14 amino acids. V lost 5 bases, J lost 2 bases, and 5 bases stayed unmatched. DNA of the CDR3: TGTGCCAGTAGTGCCGCGGGACTACAAGAGACCCAGTACTTC. It encodes CASSAAGLQETQYF.

Points on this clonotype: The junction departs from the called germline gene at one end, perhaps through a read error. CDR3 loop: CASSDPSGRGPPREQFF. For the CDR3, the DNA is TGCGCCAGCAGTGACCCCAGCGGGAGGGGTCCCCCCCGTGAGCAGTTCTTC. This chain uses TRBV6-4 with TRBJ2-1; 10 nucleotides line up with TRBD2. There are 17 residues in the CDR3. Germline V gives CDR1 MRHNA, CDR2 SNTAGT.

This clonotype came up a few times. The J gene is TRBJ2-2, the V gene TRBV30; tentatively, D is TRBD1 (6 bases). The CDR3 has 14 amino acids. Per germline, CDR1 GTSNPN and CDR2 SVGIG (reference sequence). The V end lost 8 bases, the J end lost 6 bases, and 19 bases lay between the germline ends. The CDR3 protein is CAQTRGQKPGELFF. CDR3 in DNA: TGTGCCCAAACAAGGGGACAAAAACCCGGGGAGCTGTTTTTT. Full variable domain (remainder filled in from reference TRBV30 and TRBJ2-2): SQTIHQWPATLVQPVGSPLSLECTVEGTSNPNLYWYRQAAGRGLQLLFYSVGIGQISSEVPQNLSASRPQDRQFILSSKKLLLSDSGFYLCAQTRGQKPGELFFGEGSRLTVL.

This clonotype was observed a few times. The CDR3 sequence is CATSDPRTGASNQPQHF. In DNA, the CDR3 is TGTGCCACCAGTGACCCGCGGACAGGGGCTAGCAATCAGCCCCAGCATTTT. The chain links TRBV24-1 to TRBJ1-5, with 9 bases that match TRBD1. V lost 4 bases, J lost 0 bases, and 6 bases stayed unmatched. Germline CDR1 and CDR2: KGHDR and SFDVKD. The CDR3 length is 17 residues.

This clonotype was detected many times. V gene TRBV20-1 combines with J gene TRBJ2-4; the D gene is possibly TRBD2 (6 bases). The CDR3 sequence is 12 residues long. In germline, CDR1 is DFQATT, CDR2 SNEGSKA (reference sequence). With 5 bases removed from V and 7 bases from J, the gap between germline ends came to 12 bases. The CDR3 DNA is TGCAGTGCTCCGGGGGTGGGGAACATTCAGTACTTC. This codes for CSAPGVGNIQYF.

At least ten counts were recorded for this clonotype. The chain uses TRBV2 and TRBJ1-2; D call uncertain. This CDR3 is 13 amino acids long. The V gene lost 1 base and the J gene lost 4 bases, with 7 bases spanning the gap. Per germline, CDR1 SNHLY and CDR2 FYNNEI. The CDR3 is CASSEDRSYGYTF. The CDR3 DNA reads TGTGCCAGCAGTGAAGATCGTTCCTATGGCTACACCTTC.

Comments on this clonotype: Just one base apart from a much larger clone, this may be a read error. This chain connects TRBV4-3 to TRBJ2-2, with a tentative D call TRBD2 (6 bases). Germline V gene data show CDR1 as LGHNA and CDR2 as YSLEER. This CDR3 has 16 amino acids. The ends were cut back, 8 bases at V and 1 base at J, with 17 bases in the middle. CDR3 in amino acids: CASGRGMGMNTGELFF. DNA of the CDR3: TGCGCCAGCGGCCGGGGGATGGGAATGAACACCGGGGAGCTGTTTTTT.

This clonotype has only one observation. A much larger clonotype is one base distant, so this may be a read error. This chain connects TRBV20-1 to TRBJ2-7; TRBD2 aligns across 12 bases. Per germline, CDR1 DFQATT and CDR2 SNEGSKA (reference sequence). The CDR3 is 15 residues long. CDR3 sequence reads: CSAFRTSGDSYGQYF. The CDR3 nucleotides are TGCAGTGCTTTCCGGACTAGCGGGGACTCCTACGGGCAGTACTTC.

This clonotype showed up many times. The chain has TRBV18 and TRBJ1-2; the D gene is possibly TRBD1 (5 bases). The CDR3 consists of 11 residues. The ends were cut back, 3 bases at V and 6 bases at J, with 5 bases in the middle. CDR1 and CDR2 (germline): KGHSH, LQKENI. The CDR3: CASSPTDGYTF. The CDR3 nucleotides read TGTGCCAGCTCACCGACAGATGGCTACACCTTC.

This clonotype showed up many times. This chain joins TRBV9 and TRBJ1-1, with 9 bases fitting TRBD1. The V segment lost 6 bases and the J segment 3 bases; nucleotides outside the gene matches: 6. Germline CDR1 is SGDLS and CDR2 is YYNGEE. This CDR3 is built from 14 residues. This chain's CDR3 is CASNEGQGDTEAFF. The DNA for the CDR3 is TGTGCCAGCAACGAGGGACAGGGAGACACTGAAGCTTTCTTT.

V usage is TRBV4-1 and J usage is TRBJ2-5, with 8 nucleotides matching TRBD2. Per germline, CDR1 MGHRA and CDR2 YSYEKL. Trimming took 1 base from V and 3 from J; bases not matched to a gene: 1. The CDR3 loop spans 14 amino acids. DNA for the CDR3: TGCGCCAGCAGCCAAGTACTAGCGGAAGAGACCCAGTACTTC. It yields the protein CASSQVLAEETQYF.

This clonotype was counted between two and nine times. This sequence joins TRBV24-1 and TRBJ2-5; D might be TRBD2 (6 bases). The V gene's germline CDR1 is KGHDR and CDR2 SFDVKD. The CDR3 runs 15 residues. Trimming removed 4 bases at V and 1 base at J, with 12 bases between. The CDR3 nucleotides read TGTGCCACCAGTGAGAGAGGGACTCTCCAAGAGACCCAGTACTTC. Its protein product is CATSERGTLQETQYF.

The gene calls are TRBV19 and TRBJ2-1; D is undetermined. The germline V gene encodes CDR1 LNHDA and CDR2 SQIVND (reference sequence). With 6 bases removed from V and 0 bases from J, the gap between germline ends came to 15 bases. The CDR3 covers 16 residues. The DNA for the CDR3 is TGTGCCAGTAGGGAAGATGGCGCCAGCTCCTACAATGAGCAGTTCTTC. This translates into CASREDGASSYNEQFF.

This clonotype occurred many times. The V call is TRBV12-3 or TRBV12-4, the J call TRBJ2-1; D uncertain. V dropped 11 bases and J dropped 6 bases, with 17 bases sitting between them. The CDR3 totals 13 residues. The CDR3 sequence is CALGPANTNEQFF. The CDR3 DNA reads TGTGCCTTGGGCCCAGCCAACACCAATGAGCAGTTCTTC.

This clonotype was observed at least ten times. The V call is TRBV7-2, the J call TRBJ2-1; maybe TRBD1 (7 bases). V was clipped by 5 bases and J by 4 bases, with 21 bases between them. The CDR3 totals 17 residues. Germline V CDR1 and CDR2: SGHTA, FQGNSA. CDR3 loop: CASSTHMGGQLYNEQFF. CDR3 DNA: TGTGCCAGCAGCACACATATGGGGGGACAGCTGTACAATGAGCAGTTCTTC.

This clonotype was observed at least ten times. This chain joins TRBV12-3 or TRBV12-4 and TRBJ2-7; 9 nucleotides match TRBD1. V was clipped by 7 bases and J by 3 bases; unmatched bases: 7. CDR3 length: 14 amino acids. The CDR3 loop reads CASKSGTGNYEQYF. Written as DNA, the CDR3 is TGTGCCAGCAAATCCGGGACAGGGAACTACGAGCAGTACTTC.

The CDR3 bases are TGTGCCAGCTCACCTGTCGGGGTATCGGCAACTAATGAAAAACTGTTTTTT. Protein product: CASSPVGVSATNEKLFF. The chain is built from TRBV18 and TRBJ1-4; unclear D gene. CDR3 size: 17 residues. Trimming pared 3 bases from V and 0 bases from J, leaving 14 bases between. Germline CDR1 is KGHSH and CDR2 is LQKENI.